This T cell receptor beta chain comes out of a study of cytomegalovirus exposure and HLA in healthy donors. Study findings and constraints: In a later analysis, across HLA loci, associated TCR counts were highest for DRB1, lowest for HLA-C. Confirmation was obtained in vitro that three CMV-associated chains are specific for CMV antigens.

Primers included in the PCR were 60 Vbeta and 13 Jbeta primers. Profiling relied on immunoSEQ multiplex PCR, and the TCRdb table lists in-frame clones only, not all of them. Among some 90,000 clones listed, under 85% were seen once. Turning to this clone: Its specificity is unknown.

Per the germline V gene, CDR1 is GTSNPN and CDR2 is SVGIG (reference sequence). The CDR3 is made up of 15 amino acids. Trimming cost V 2 bases and J 7 bases; bases outside gene matches: 11. The specimen sequenced was PBMCs. The clonotype originates from a boy aged 10-17 years in good health and CMV-seronegative. The chain has TRBV30 and TRBJ2-3, with 8 bases identical to TRBD2. The CDR3 region is CAWSQSGGTAHTQYF. CDR3 bases: TGTGCCTGGAGTCAATCGGGGGGGACGGCACATACGCAGTATTTT.